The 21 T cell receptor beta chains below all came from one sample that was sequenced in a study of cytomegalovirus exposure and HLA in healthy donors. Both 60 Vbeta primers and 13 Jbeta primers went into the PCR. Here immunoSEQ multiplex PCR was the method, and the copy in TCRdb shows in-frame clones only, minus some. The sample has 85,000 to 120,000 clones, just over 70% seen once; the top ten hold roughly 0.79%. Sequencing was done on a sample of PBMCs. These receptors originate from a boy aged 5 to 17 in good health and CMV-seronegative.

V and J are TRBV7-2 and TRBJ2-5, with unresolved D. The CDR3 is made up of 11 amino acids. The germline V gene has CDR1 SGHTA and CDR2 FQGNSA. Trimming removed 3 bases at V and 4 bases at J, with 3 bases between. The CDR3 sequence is CASSFIETQYF. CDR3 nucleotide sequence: TGTGCCAGCAGCTTTATAGAGACCCAGTACTTC.

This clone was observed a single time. The CDR3 coding sequence is TGTGCCAGCAGCTGGGGGGGCCGTGTCTCCTACGAGCAGTACTTC. Its protein is CASSWGGRVSYEQYF. This chain joins TRBV5-4 and TRBJ2-7; tentative D call: TRBD2 (7 bases). The CDR3 is made up of 15 amino acids. Trimming took off 3 bases at V and 0 bases at J, with 13 bases between the two ends. Germline values: CDR1 SGHNT, CDR2 YYREEE (reference sequence).

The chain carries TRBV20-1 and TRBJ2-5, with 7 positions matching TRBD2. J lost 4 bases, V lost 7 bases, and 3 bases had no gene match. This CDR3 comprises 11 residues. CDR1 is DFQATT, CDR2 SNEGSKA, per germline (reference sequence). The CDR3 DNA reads TGCAGTGGGCGGGAGAGAGAGACCCAGTACTTC. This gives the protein CSGRERETQYF.

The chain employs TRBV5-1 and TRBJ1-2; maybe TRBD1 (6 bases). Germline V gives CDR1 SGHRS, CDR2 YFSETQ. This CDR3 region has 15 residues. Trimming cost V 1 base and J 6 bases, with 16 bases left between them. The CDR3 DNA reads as TGCGCCAGCAGCTTGATCGCCAGGGGTGTCGATGGCTACACCTTC. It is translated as CASSLIARGVDGYTF.

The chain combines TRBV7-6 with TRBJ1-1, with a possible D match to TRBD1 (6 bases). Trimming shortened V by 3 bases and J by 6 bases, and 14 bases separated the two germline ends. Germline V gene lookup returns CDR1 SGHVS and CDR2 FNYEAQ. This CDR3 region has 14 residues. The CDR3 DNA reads TGTGCCAGCAGCTTCGGCAGGGGAGACTCTGAAGCTTTCTTT. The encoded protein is CASSFGRGDSEAFF.

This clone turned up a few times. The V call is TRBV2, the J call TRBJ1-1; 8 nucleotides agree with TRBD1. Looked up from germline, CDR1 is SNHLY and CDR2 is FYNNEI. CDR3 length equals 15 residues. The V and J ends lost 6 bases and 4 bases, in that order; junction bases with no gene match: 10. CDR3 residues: CASSKRTGRTTEAFF. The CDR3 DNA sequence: TGTGCCAGCAGCAAAAGGACAGGGAGGACCACTGAAGCTTTCTTT.

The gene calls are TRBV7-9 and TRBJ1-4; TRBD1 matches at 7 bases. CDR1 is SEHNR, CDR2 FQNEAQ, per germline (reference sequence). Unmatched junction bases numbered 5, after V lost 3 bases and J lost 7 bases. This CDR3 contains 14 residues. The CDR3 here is CASSFRGTSEKLFF. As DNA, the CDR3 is TGTGCCAGCAGCTTCAGGGGGACCAGTGAAAAACTGTTTTTT.

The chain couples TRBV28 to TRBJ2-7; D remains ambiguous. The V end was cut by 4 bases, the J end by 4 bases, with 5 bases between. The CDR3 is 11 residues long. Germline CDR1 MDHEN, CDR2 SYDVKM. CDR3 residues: CASSYFYEQYF. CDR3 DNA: TGTGCCAGCAGTTACTTTTACGAGCAGTACTTC.

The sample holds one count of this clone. CDR3 coding DNA: TGTGCCAGCAGTTTATGGGTGGGTGGGGGGACAGATACGCAGTATTTT. Amino acids: CASSLWVGGGTDTQYF. V is TRBV27 and J is TRBJ2-3; possible D gene TRBD2, 6 bases. This CDR3 is built from 16 residues. Trimming took off 1 base at V and 3 bases at J, with 14 bases between the two ends. Per the germline V gene, CDR1 is MNHEY and CDR2 is SMNVEV (reference sequence).

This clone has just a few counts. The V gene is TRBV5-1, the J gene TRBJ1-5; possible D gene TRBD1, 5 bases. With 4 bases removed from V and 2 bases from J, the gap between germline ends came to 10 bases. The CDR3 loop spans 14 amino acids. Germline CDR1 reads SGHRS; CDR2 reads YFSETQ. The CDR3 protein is CASSDGTGNQPQHF. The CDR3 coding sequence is TGCGCCAGCAGCGACGGGACTGGCAATCAGCCCCAGCATTTT.

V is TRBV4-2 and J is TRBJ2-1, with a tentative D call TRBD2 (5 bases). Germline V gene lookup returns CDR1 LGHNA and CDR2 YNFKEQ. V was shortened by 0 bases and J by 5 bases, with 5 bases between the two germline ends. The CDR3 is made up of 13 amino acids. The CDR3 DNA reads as TGTGCCAGCAGCCAAGAAGCGGACAATGAGCAGTTCTTC. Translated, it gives CASSQEADNEQFF.

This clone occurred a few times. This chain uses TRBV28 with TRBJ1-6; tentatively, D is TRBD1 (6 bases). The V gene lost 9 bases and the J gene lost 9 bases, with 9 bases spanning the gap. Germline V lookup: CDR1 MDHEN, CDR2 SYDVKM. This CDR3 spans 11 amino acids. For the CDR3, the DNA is TGTGCCAGTGGGGGGGCTTCACCCCTCCACTTT. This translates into CASGGASPLHF. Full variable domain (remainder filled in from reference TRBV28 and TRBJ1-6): DVKVTQSSRYLVKRTGEKVFLECVQDMDHENMFWYRQDPGLGLRLIYFSYDVKMKEKGDIPEGYSVSREKKERFSLILESASTNQTSMYLCASGGASPLHFGNGTRLTVT.

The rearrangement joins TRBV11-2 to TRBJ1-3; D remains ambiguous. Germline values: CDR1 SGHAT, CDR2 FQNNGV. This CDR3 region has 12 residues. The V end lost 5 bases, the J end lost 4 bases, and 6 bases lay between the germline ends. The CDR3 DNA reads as TGTGCCAGCAGCCCCCCAGGAAACACCATATATTTT. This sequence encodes CASSPPGNTIYF.

CDR3 loop: CASSVDRGAGNTIYF. In nucleotides, the CDR3 is TGTGCCAGCAGCGTGGACAGGGGCGCTGGAAACACCATATATTTT. The rearrangement joins TRBV7-8 to TRBJ1-3; TRBD1 matches 9 bases. Germline trimming cut 5 bases from V and 2 bases from J; bases unmatched to any gene: 4. This CDR3 spans 15 amino acids. CDR1 and CDR2 from the germline V gene are SGHVS and FQNEAQ.

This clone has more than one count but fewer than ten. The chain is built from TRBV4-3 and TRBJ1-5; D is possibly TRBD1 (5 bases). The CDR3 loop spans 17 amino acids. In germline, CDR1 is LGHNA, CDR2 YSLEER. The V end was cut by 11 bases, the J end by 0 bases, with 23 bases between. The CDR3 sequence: CAPRPGHLTFSNQPQHF. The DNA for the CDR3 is TGCGCCCCTCGTCCAGGGCACCTAACATTTAGCAATCAGCCCCAGCATTTT.

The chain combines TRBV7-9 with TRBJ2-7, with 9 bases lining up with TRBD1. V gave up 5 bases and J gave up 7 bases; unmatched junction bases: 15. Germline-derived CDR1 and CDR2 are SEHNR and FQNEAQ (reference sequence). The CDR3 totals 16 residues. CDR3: CASSATRTGDDGEQYF. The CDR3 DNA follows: TGTGCCAGCAGCGCTACTCGGACAGGGGATGACGGGGAGCAGTACTTC. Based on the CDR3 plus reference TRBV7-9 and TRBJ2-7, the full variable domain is DTGVSQNPRHKITKRGQNVTFRCDPISEHNRLYWYRQTLGQGPEFLTYFQNEAQLEKSRLLSDRFSAERPKGSFSTLEIQRTEQGDSAMYLCASSATRTGDDGEQYFGPGTRLTVT.

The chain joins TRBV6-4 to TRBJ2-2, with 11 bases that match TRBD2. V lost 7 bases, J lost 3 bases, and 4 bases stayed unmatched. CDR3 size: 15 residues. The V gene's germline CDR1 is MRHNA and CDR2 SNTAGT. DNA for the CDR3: TGTGCCAGCACCCCACTAGCGGGGGACACCGGGGAGCTGTTTTTT. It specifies CASTPLAGDTGELFF.

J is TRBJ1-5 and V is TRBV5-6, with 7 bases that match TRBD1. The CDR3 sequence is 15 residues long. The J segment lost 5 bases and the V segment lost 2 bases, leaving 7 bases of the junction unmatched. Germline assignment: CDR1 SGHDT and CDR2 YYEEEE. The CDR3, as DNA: TGTGCCAGCAGCTTTGGACAGGTTGTAGATCAGCCCCAGCATTTT. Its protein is CASSFGQVVDQPQHF.

CDR3 nucleotides: TGTGCCAGCAGCGTTGGGCAGGTCTCCTACGAGCAGTACTTC. It is translated as CASSVGQVSYEQYF. The rearrangement joins TRBV9 to TRBJ2-7; the D is unclear. From germline, CDR1 is SGDLS and CDR2 YYNGEE. The CDR3 runs 14 residues. Trimming shortened V by 2 bases and J by 0 bases, and 9 bases separated the two germline ends.

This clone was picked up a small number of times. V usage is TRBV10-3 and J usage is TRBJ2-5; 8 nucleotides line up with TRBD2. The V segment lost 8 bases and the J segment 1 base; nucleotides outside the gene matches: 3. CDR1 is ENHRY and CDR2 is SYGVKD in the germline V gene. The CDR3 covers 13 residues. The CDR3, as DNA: TGTGCCATCCATAGCGGGGCCCAAGAGACCCAGTACTTC. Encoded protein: CAIHSGAQETQYF.

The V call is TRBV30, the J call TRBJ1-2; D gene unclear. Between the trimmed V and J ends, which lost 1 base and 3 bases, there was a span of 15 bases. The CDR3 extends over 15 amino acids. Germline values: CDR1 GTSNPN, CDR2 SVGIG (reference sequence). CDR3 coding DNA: TGTGCCTGGAGTGCCAGGATAAGGCGGGACTATGGCTACACCTTC. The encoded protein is CAWSARIRRDYGYTF.